The sample holds a few counts of the clone carrying this T cell receptor beta chain. Its antigen is still unknown. The sample originates from a study of CD8 T cells in ankylosing spondylitis. The study's findings and limits: Among TCR beta sequences, a motif of eight or nine highly homologous variants appeared characteristic of ankylosing spondylitis blood. Some of these motif variants have turned up before, in reports on reactive arthritis synovial fluid and blood. Significantly higher representation of disease-linked clones was reported for matched ankylosing spondylitis synovial fluid.

CDR1 MGHRA and CDR2 YSYEKL come from the germline V gene. The CDR3 length is 16 residues. The V end was cut by 4 bases, the J end by 0 bases, with 15 bases between. TCRdb independently ran MiXCR on the 5' RACE reads; one entry per CDR3 protein. The table has about 460,000 distinct CDR3 sequences, less than 6% seen once. The sequence was obtained from a male donor with ankylosing spondylitis. J is TRBJ1-1 and V is TRBV4-1; D gene unclear. The sample was blood, either unsorted or a sorted T cell fraction (not recorded which). CDR3 sequence (DNA): TGCGCCAGCAGCCCTCAAATCAGGCTAATGAACACTGAAGCTTTCTTT. Its protein product is CASSPQIRLMNTEAFF.